This TCR beta chain came from a study of beta chain features in type 1 diabetes. General study results and limits: Across all four CD4+ subsets, people with type 1 diabetes showed modestly shorter TCRB CDR3s. Cells with high TCR expression could be over-represented when cDNA is sequenced.

Points on this clone: Its antigen is currently unknown.

The CDR3 has 18 amino acids. Trimming took off 2 bases at V and 9 bases at J, with 26 bases between the two ends. Germline loops: CDR1 MGHDK, CDR2 SYGVNS. TCRB transcripts that were expressed got sequenced, as all of the isolated RNA had been reverse transcribed. The data were produced by immunoSEQ multiplex PCR, yet TCRdb's version contains in-frame clones alone and is incomplete. The data contain about 470,000 clones, 30% of them singletons. CD4+ naive, central memory, regulatory and stem cell-like memory cells were sorted via CD45RO/CCR7/CD25/CD127/CD95/CD27. The receptor was isolated from a man between 18 and 35 years old in good health. Source material: naive CD4+ T cells from blood. The V and J genes are TRBV25-1 and TRBJ2-1; D is unclear. This CDR3 reads CASSERFGGSPGSGEQFF. The CDR3 DNA reads as TGTGCCAGCAGTGAAAGGTTCGGTGGTAGCCCCGGTTCTGGTGAGCAGTTCTTC.